This T cell receptor (beta chain) was observed in a study of cytomegalovirus exposure and HLA in healthy donors. Findings and limits, study-wide: Across HLA loci, a later analysis found differing TCR association rates, with DRB1 most and HLA-C fewest.

The donors were healthy bone marrow donors. In regard to this clone: What it recognizes is unknown.

Use of 60 Vbeta and 13 Jbeta primers characterized the PCR. Libraries were prepared by immunoSEQ multiplex PCR; TCRdb keeps only in-frame clonotypes and omits some of them. This sample has roughly 130,000 clones, with more than 80% found just once. The TCR was taken from a male donor in good health and CMV-seronegative. The material sequenced was PBMCs.

CDR3 nucleotide sequence: TGCGCCAGCAGGGGAGGGCAGACTAGCACAGATACGCAGTATTTT. It yields the protein CASRGGQTSTDTQYF. This chain links TRBV5-1 with TRBJ2-3; 7 nucleotides agree with TRBD2. The CDR3 length is 15 residues. Germline V gives CDR1 SGHRS, CDR2 YFSETQ. With 5 bases clipped from V and 0 bases from J, the junction kept 6 bases outside the gene matches. The full variable domain, with the rest looked up from reference TRBV5-1 and TRBJ2-3, is KAGVTQTPRYLIKTRGQQVTLSCSPISGHRSVSWYQQTPGQGLQFLFEYFSETQRNKGNFPGRFSGRQFSNSRSEMNVSTLELGDSALYLCASRGGQTSTDTQYFGPGTRLTVL.